What follows describes a single T cell receptor beta chain. What it recognizes is unknown. This entry comes from a study of cytomegalovirus exposure and HLA in healthy donors. General observations from the study: TCR association rates varied by HLA locus in a later analysis, with DRB1 highest and HLA-C lowest. On later analysis, the bulk of CMV-associated TCR beta chains appeared to be HLA-restricted. Later analysis indicated greater clonal expansion among HLA-associated TCR beta chains than among equally common other chains. According to a later analysis, donors in an Asian-associated ancestry cluster reportedly had fewer N-insertions than the 666-donor mean.

The PCR used 60 Vbeta and 13 Jbeta primers. Produced via immunoSEQ multiplex PCR; TCRdb's table is partial and in-frame only. The sample contains more than 65,000 clones, 76% of which appear only once. The sequence came from a man aged 35-49 years in good health and CMV-seronegative. Sequences were obtained from PBMCs.

CDR3 sequence: CASSTAGHYEQYF. In DNA form, the CDR3 reads TGTGCCAGCAGCACCGCGGGGCACTACGAGCAGTACTTC. The chain combines TRBV7-3 with TRBJ2-7; tentatively, D is TRBD2 (6 bases). From germline, CDR1 is SGHTA and CDR2 FQGTGA. V gave up 5 bases and J gave up 3 bases, with 11 bases separating them. The CDR3 runs to 13 residues. The whole variable domain, filled in from reference TRBV7-3 and TRBJ2-7, reads GAGVSQTPSNKVTEKGKYVELRCDPISGHTALYWYRQSLGQGPEFLIYFQGTGAADDSGLPNDRFFAVRPEGSVSTLKIQRTERGDSAVYLCASSTAGHYEQYFGPGTRLTVT.